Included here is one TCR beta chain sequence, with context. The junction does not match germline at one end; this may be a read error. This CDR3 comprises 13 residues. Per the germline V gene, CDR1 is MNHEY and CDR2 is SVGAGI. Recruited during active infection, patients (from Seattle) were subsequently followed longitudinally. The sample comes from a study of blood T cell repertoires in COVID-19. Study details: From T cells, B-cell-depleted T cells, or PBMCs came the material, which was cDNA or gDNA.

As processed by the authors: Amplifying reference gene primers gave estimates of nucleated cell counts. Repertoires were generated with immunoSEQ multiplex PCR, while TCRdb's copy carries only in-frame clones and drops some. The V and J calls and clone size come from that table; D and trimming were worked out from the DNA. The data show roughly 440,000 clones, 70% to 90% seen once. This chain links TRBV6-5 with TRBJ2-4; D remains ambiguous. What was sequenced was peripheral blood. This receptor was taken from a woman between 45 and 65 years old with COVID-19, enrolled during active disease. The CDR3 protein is CATHPDDKDIQYF. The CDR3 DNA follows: TGTGCCACCCACCCCGACGACAAAGACATTCAGTACTTC.